The next 9 T cell receptor beta chains were all read from a single sample in a study of blood T cell repertoires in COVID-19. Generated by immunoSEQ multiplex PCR, the TCRdb table keeps only in-frame clones and is missing some. Of about 200,000 clones listed, 65% to 85% were seen once; the top ten hold around 9.3%. The sequencing sample was made of peripheral blood. The source is a woman of 80 years or more with acute or convalescent COVID-19.

The rearrangement uses TRBV5-1 and TRBJ2-5, with 9 bases aligning to TRBD2. CDR1 and CDR2 from the germline V gene are SGHRS and YFSETQ. The CDR3 consists of 16 residues. Trimming took 0 bases from V and 5 from J; bases not matched to a gene: 8. CDR3 residues: CASSLGASGTPETQYF. DNA of the CDR3: TGCGCCAGCAGCTTGGGGGCTAGCGGGACCCCCGAGACCCAGTACTTC.

This chain links TRBV5-1 with TRBJ1-2; D is ambiguous. The CDR3 is 14 amino acids. CDR1 and CDR2 from the germline V gene are SGHRS and YFSETQ. V shed 4 bases and J shed 7 bases, with 17 bases lying between them. The CDR3 protein is CASSPAEGQSGYTF. CDR3 bases: TGCGCCAGCAGCCCCGCGGAGGGTCAGAGTGGCTACACCTTC.

The chain links TRBV20-1 to TRBJ2-2, with TRBD2 identical over 8 bases. J gave up 5 bases and V 3 bases, and 5 bases lay outside the gene matches. The germline gives CDR1 DFQATT, CDR2 SNEGSKA (reference sequence). This CDR3 is built from 14 residues. The CDR3 nucleotides are TGCAGTGCTAGTACGGGAGGGCTTACCGGGGAGCTGTTTTTT. Translating it yields CSASTGGLTGELFF.

V usage is TRBV29-1 and J usage is TRBJ2-7; D uncertain. Germline loops: CDR1 SQVTM, CDR2 ANQGSEA. Trimming removed 2 bases at V and 4 bases at J, with 9 bases between. The CDR3 consists of 12 residues. The CDR3 protein is CSVETPNYEQYF. The CDR3 nucleotides are TGCAGCGTTGAAACTCCGAATTACGAGCAGTACTTC.

This CDR3 is CAWRPGPGSGYTF. CDR3 DNA: TGTGCCTGGAGGCCTGGGCCAGGTTCAGGCTACACCTTC. V and J are TRBV30 and TRBJ1-2; D ambiguous. CDR1 is GTSNPN, CDR2 SVGIG, per germline (reference sequence). The CDR3 spans 13 residues. Trimming removed 3 bases from V and 8 bases from J, with 16 bases in between. Together with reference TRBV30 and TRBJ1-2, the CDR3 gives the full variable domain: SQTIHQWPATLVQPVGSPLSLECTVEGTSNPNLYWYRQAAGRGLQLLFYSVGIGQISSEVPQNLSASRPQDRQFILSSKKLLLSDSGFYLCAWRPGPGSGYTFGSGTRLTVV.

This chain links TRBV6-2 or TRBV6-3 with TRBJ2-7; a weak D match, TRBD1 (6 bases). The CDR3 is made up of 15 amino acids. V was clipped by 6 bases and J by 3 bases, with 18 bases between them. Germline CDR1 MNHEY, CDR2 SVGEGT. For the CDR3, the DNA is TGTGCCAGCAGCCTACACGGACAGAAACTCTACGAGCAGTACTTC. Protein product: CASSLHGQKLYEQYF.

V and J are TRBV6-2 or TRBV6-3 and TRBJ2-5; TRBD2 matches at 15 bases. V lost 6 bases to trimming and J lost 5 bases; unmatched junction nucleotides: 13. CDR3 size: 18 residues. Per germline, CDR1 MNHEY and CDR2 SVGEGT. The CDR3 reads CASSSPRGTSGGKETQYF. The CDR3 DNA reads TGTGCCAGCAGCTCACCCCGCGGGACTAGCGGGGGGAAGGAGACCCAGTACTTC.

This clone came up once. This chain links TRBV4-2 with TRBJ1-2; D might be TRBD1 (5 bases). Germline CDR1 LGHNA, CDR2 YNFKEQ. This CDR3 is 16 amino acids long. Trimming took off 0 bases at V and 5 bases at J, with 16 bases between the two ends. The CDR3 reads CASSQDTPQALYGYTF. The CDR3 DNA reads as TGTGCCAGCAGCCAAGATACCCCACAGGCTCTATATGGCTACACCTTC.

This clone was seen just once. The chain employs TRBV12-3 or TRBV12-4 and TRBJ1-1, with TRBD1 matching 7 bases. J lost 6 bases, V lost 5 bases, and 6 bases had no gene match. The CDR3 is made up of 13 amino acids. CDR3 loop: CASSPRQGAEAFF. CDR3 in DNA: TGTGCCAGCAGTCCCCGACAGGGCGCTGAAGCTTTCTTT.